Below, 13 T cell receptor beta chains from the same sample are listed, as sequenced in a study of T-cell memory formation after mild COVID-19. TCRdb reanalysed the 5' RACE reads using MiXCR and keeps one entry per CDR3 protein. The sample comprises approximately 110,000 distinct CDR3 sequences, over 20% of which are singletons, and roughly 40% rests with the top ten. Input material: PBMCs or a T cell subset sorted from them (not recorded which). The source is a man between 18 and 29 years old who had mild COVID-19 (a few samples of this study predate the infection). Cell type and time point are not known.

This clonotype appeared many times. This chain joins TRBV7-9 and TRBJ1-5, with a possible D match to TRBD1 (5 bases). V was trimmed by 6 bases and J by 7 bases, leaving 10 bases between them. The CDR3 runs to 12 residues. CDR1 is SEHNR and CDR2 is FQNEAQ in the germline V gene (reference sequence). The CDR3 DNA is TGTGCCAGCAGTTCAGGGACCCAGCCCCAGCATTTT. It translates to CASSSGTQPQHF.

This clonotype was seen a handful of times. The chain carries TRBV4-1 and TRBJ2-2; TRBD1 aligns across 8 bases. With V trimmed by 4 bases and J by 7 bases, 8 bases remained unmatched. The CDR3 runs to 15 residues. The germline V gene encodes CDR1 MGHRA and CDR2 YSYEKL. The CDR3, as DNA: TGCGCCAGCAGCCCGCTGGACAGGGCGTACGGGGAGCTGTTTTTT. Translating it yields CASSPLDRAYGELFF.

This clonotype has a count of ten or more. The J gene is TRBJ2-7, the V gene TRBV5-1; 7 bases map to TRBD2. Germline-derived CDR1 and CDR2 are SGHRS and YFSETQ. V was clipped by 5 bases and J by 5 bases; unmatched bases: 7. The CDR3 runs to 13 residues. This chain's CDR3 is CASSTERGDEQYF. For the CDR3, the DNA is TGCGCCAGCAGTACCGAGCGGGGAGACGAGCAGTACTTC.

This chain connects TRBV7-9 to TRBJ1-1, with D perhaps matching TRBD1 (6 bases). The CDR3 loop spans 14 amino acids. The germline V and J ends were trimmed by 2 bases and 5 bases, with 12 bases remaining between them. Germline assignment: CDR1 SEHNR and CDR2 FQNEAQ (reference sequence). The DNA of the CDR3 is TGTGCCAGCAGCTTATACAGGGAAGGGACTGAAGCTTTCTTT. The encoded protein is CASSLYREGTEAFF.

This clonotype was picked up a small number of times. This chain uses TRBV27 with TRBJ2-2, with unresolved D. The CDR3 is 15 residues long. CDR1 and CDR2 (germline): MNHEY, SMNVEV (reference sequence). Trimming took 8 bases from V and 0 from J, leaving 13 bases between them. CDR3 coding DNA: TGTGCCAGCTCATGGGGTGTTGCGAACACCGGGGAGCTGTTTTTT. Its protein is CASSWGVANTGELFF.

This clonotype came up a few times. The V and J genes are TRBV28 and TRBJ1-6; D not certain. The CDR3 has 12 amino acids. Germline lookup yields CDR1 MDHEN and CDR2 SYDVKM. The V and J ends lost 7 bases and 8 bases respectively, with 9 bases between them. CDR3 nucleotides: TGTGCCAGCACCCTGGGGTATTCACCCCTCCACTTT. Its protein is CASTLGYSPLHF.

This clonotype was picked up many times. V is TRBV4-2 and J is TRBJ2-1; 10 bases agree with TRBD2. The trim removed 1 base at V and 9 bases at J, leaving 9 bases unmatched. The CDR3 is 16 residues long. The V gene's germline CDR1 is LGHNA and CDR2 YNFKEQ. For the CDR3, the DNA is TGTGCCAGCAGCCAAGGAGCGGGGGGGCAGGTGGGTGAGCAGTTCTTC. Its protein product is CASSQGAGGQVGEQFF.

This chain uses TRBV6-2 or TRBV6-3 with TRBJ1-2; D remains ambiguous. Germline loops: CDR1 MNHEY, CDR2 SVGEGT. This CDR3 has 14 amino acids. V was clipped by 3 bases and J by 4 bases, with 12 bases between them. CDR3 sequence: CASSYMGPGYGYTF. CDR3 sequence (DNA): TGTGCCAGCAGTTATATGGGTCCTGGCTATGGCTACACCTTC.

This clonotype has only a few counts. This chain connects TRBV27 to TRBJ2-7, with a tentative D call TRBD1 (5 bases). The CDR3 has 14 amino acids. Looked up from germline, CDR1 is MNHEY and CDR2 is SMNVEV (reference sequence). Trimming cost V 4 bases and J 1 base, with 11 bases left between them. The CDR3 sequence is CASSSRVLSYEQYF. The CDR3 coding sequence is TGTGCCAGCAGTTCCAGGGTGTTATCCTACGAGCAGTACTTC.

This clonotype has a handful of counts. This chain connects TRBV6-5 to TRBJ1-5; 9 bases match TRBD1. Germline CDR1 MNHEY, CDR2 SVGAGI. This CDR3 has 15 amino acids. The V segment lost 10 bases and the J segment 0 bases; nucleotides outside the gene matches: 7. CDR3 DNA: TGTGCCACAAGGGACAGGGCGTATAGCAATCAGCCCCAGCATTTT. Protein sequence: CATRDRAYSNQPQHF.

In this sample, this clonotype turned up a few times. V and J are TRBV10-1 and TRBJ2-1; TRBD1 matches at 11 bases. Germline V lookup: CDR1 WNHNN, CDR2 SYGVQD (reference sequence). V lost 7 bases to trimming and J lost 7 bases; unmatched junction nucleotides: 21. The CDR3 contains 19 residues. CDR3 protein: CASISGQGAAYPQSNEQFF. The CDR3 DNA reads as TGCGCCAGCATTAGCGGACAGGGGGCGGCGTACCCCCAGTCGAATGAGCAGTTCTTC.

This chain uses TRBV6-2 or TRBV6-3 with TRBJ1-1; no reliable D call. V shed 7 bases and J shed 5 bases, with 14 bases lying between them. This CDR3 contains 13 residues. CDR1 and CDR2 (germline): MNHEY, SVGEGT. The CDR3 reads CASTLSRVTEAFF. CDR3 coding DNA: TGTGCCAGCACGTTATCCAGAGTTACTGAAGCTTTCTTT.

This clonotype occurred a few times. The chain joins TRBV5-1 to TRBJ1-1; maybe TRBD1 (5 bases). Looked up from germline, CDR1 is SGHRS and CDR2 is YFSETQ. The CDR3 totals 13 residues. The V end was cut by 2 bases, the J end by 4 bases, with 9 bases between. In nucleotides, the CDR3 is TGCGCCAGCAGCTTCGCCGGGGGCACTGAAGCTTTCTTT. Its protein is CASSFAGGTEAFF.